This TCR beta chain is drawn from a study of blood T cell repertoires in COVID-19. Background on the study: The cDNA or gDNA used as material had been derived from T cells, B-cell-depleted T cells, or PBMCs.

There are 14 residues in the CDR3. The V end lost 5 bases, the J end lost 2 bases, and 12 bases lay between the germline ends. CDR1 is SGHTA and CDR2 is FQGNSA in the germline V gene. The age range of participants was 18 to 89 years, with residence in about two dozen US areas. Categorization into cohorts depended on clinical history that participants reported. How the authors handled the data: Scientists estimated how many nucleated cells there were by amplifying reference gene primers. Here immunoSEQ multiplex PCR was the method, and the copy in TCRdb shows in-frame clones only, minus some. The DNA was the basis for D and trimming; V, J and clone size are from that table. The sample carries roughly 250,000 clones, around 90% recorded once.

The rearrangement links TRBV7-2 to TRBJ2-5; the D gene is possibly TRBD2 (6 bases). The receptor was derived from a young woman with acute COVID-19. The sample was PBMCs or T cells enriched from blood (not recorded which). The CDR3 spells CASSRDWDQETQYF. CDR3 bases: TGTGCCAGCAGCCGGGACTGGGATCAAGAGACCCAGTACTTC.